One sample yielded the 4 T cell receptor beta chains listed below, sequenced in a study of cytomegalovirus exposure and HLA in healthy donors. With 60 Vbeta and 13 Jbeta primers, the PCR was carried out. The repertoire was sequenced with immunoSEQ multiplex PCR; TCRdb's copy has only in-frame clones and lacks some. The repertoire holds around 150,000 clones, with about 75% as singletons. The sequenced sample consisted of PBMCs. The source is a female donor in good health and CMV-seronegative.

CDR3 nucleotides: TGTGCCAGCAGCTTCGGAGAGGGACAGGGGAACACTGAAGCTTTCTTT. It specifies CASSFGEGQGNTEAFF. This rearrangement joins TRBV7-3 to TRBJ1-1, with 9 bases identical to TRBD1. V lost 3 bases and J lost 1; bases outside the gene matches: 6. Germline assignment: CDR1 SGHTA and CDR2 FQGTGA. The length of the CDR3 is 16 residues.

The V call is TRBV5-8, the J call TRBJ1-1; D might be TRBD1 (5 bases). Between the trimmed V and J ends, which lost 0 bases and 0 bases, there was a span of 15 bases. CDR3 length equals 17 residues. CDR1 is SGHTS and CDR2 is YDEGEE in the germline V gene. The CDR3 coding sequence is TGTGCCAGCAGCTTGGTCGCAGGGAATATGATGAACACTGAAGCTTTCTTT. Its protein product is CASSLVAGNMMNTEAFF.

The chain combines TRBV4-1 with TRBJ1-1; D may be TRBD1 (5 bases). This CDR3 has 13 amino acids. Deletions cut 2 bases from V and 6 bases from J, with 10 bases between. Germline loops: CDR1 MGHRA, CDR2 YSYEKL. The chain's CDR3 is CASSQRGSPEAFF. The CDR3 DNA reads TGCGCCAGCAGCCAACGGGGGTCCCCTGAAGCTTTCTTT.

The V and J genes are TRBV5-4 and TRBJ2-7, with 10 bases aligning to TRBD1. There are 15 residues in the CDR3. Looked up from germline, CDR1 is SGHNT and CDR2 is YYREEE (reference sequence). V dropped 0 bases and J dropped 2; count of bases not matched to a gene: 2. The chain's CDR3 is CASSLAGTGAYEQYF. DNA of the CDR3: TGTGCCAGCAGCTTGGCCGGGACAGGGGCCTACGAGCAGTACTTC.